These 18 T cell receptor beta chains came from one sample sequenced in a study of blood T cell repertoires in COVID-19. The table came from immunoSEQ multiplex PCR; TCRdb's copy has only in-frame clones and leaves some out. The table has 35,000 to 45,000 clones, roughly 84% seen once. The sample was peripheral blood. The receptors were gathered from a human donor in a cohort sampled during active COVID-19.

CDR3 residues: CAWSVLRDRAGHGYTF. The CDR3 nucleotides read TGTGCCTGGAGTGTTCTACGCGACAGGGCGGGACATGGCTACACCTTC. This chain joins TRBV30 and TRBJ1-2, with 7 positions matching TRBD1. The CDR3 totals 16 residues. CDR1 is GTSNPN, CDR2 SVGIG, per germline (reference sequence). Trimming took 0 bases from V and 6 from J; bases not matched to a gene: 13.

The CDR3 loop is CASSLPSSGGARDTQYF. DNA of the CDR3: TGTGCCAGCAGCCTCCCTTCGTCGGGGGGGGCTCGAGATACGCAGTATTTT. The rearrangement uses TRBV5-6 and TRBJ2-3, with 8 bases matching TRBD2. Germline values: CDR1 SGHDT, CDR2 YYEEEE. CDR3 length: 17 residues. Trimming at V came to 4 bases and at J to 5 bases, leaving 15 bases not matched to a gene.

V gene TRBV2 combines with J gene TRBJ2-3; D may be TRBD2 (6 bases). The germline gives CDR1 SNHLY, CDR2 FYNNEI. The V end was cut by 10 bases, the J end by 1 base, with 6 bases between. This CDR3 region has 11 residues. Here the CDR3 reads CATSGTDTQYF. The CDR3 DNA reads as TGTGCCACTAGCGGCACAGATACGCAGTATTTT.

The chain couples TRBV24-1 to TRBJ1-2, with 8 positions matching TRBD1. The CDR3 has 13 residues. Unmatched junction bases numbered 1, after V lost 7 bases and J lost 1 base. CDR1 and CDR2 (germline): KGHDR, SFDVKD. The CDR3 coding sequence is TGTGCCACCAGGGACAGGGATAACTATGGCTACACCTTC. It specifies CATRDRDNYGYTF.

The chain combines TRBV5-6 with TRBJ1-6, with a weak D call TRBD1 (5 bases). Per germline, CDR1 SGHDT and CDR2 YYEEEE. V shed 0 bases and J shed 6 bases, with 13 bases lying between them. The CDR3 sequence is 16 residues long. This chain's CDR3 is CASSLDSGARNSPLHF. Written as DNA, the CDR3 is TGTGCCAGCAGCTTGGATAGCGGGGCACGTAATTCACCCCTCCACTTT.

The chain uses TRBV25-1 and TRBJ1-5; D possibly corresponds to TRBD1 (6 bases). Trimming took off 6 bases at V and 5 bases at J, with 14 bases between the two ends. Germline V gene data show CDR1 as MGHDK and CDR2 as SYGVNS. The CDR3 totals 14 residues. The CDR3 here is CASRAGVGDQPQHF. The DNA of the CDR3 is TGTGCCAGCAGGGCAGGGGTTGGCGATCAGCCCCAGCATTTT.

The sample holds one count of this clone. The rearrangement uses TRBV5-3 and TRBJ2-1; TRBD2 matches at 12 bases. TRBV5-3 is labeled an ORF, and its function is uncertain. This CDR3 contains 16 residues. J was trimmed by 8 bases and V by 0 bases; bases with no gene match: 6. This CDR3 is CARSLVGTSGSHEQFF. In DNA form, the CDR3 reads TGTGCCAGAAGCTTGGTTGGGACTAGCGGGTCCCATGAGCAGTTCTTC.

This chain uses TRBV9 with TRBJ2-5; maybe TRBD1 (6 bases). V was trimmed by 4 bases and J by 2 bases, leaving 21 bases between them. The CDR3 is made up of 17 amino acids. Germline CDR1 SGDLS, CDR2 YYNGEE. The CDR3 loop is CASSKVPGPQGQETQYF. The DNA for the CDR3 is TGTGCCAGCAGCAAAGTCCCGGGACCGCAGGGGCAAGAGACCCAGTACTTC.

The chain's CDR3 is CASSLVAGGGTDTQYF. CDR3 sequence (DNA): TGTGCCAGCAGCTTAGTGGCGGGGGGAGGCACAGATACGCAGTATTTT. J is TRBJ2-3 and V is TRBV7-9, with 8 bases matching TRBD2. The V and J ends lost 1 base and 1 base, in that order; junction bases with no gene match: 4. This CDR3 contains 16 residues. Germline assignment: CDR1 SEHNR and CDR2 FQNEAQ (reference sequence).

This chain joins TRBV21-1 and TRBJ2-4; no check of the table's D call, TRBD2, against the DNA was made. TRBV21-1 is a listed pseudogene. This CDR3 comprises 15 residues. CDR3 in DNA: TGTGCCAGCAGCAAAGCGAGGTCCGAAGCGGACATTCAGTACTTC. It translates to CASSKARSEADIQYF.

CDR3: CASSLGGSLYEQYF. The CDR3, as DNA: TGTGCCAGCAGTTTAGGAGGGAGTCTATACGAGCAGTACTTC. The chain uses TRBV27 and TRBJ2-7, with a tentative D call TRBD2 (6 bases). Germline V gene lookup returns CDR1 MNHEY and CDR2 SMNVEV (reference sequence). There are 14 residues in the CDR3. Between the trimmed V and J ends, which lost 2 bases and 4 bases, there was a span of 12 bases.

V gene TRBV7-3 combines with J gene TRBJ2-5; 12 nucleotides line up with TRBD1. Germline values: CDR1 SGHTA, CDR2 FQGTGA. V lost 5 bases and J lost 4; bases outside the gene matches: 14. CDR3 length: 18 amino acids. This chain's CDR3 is CASSAKAEGQGAPETQYF. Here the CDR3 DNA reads TGTGCCAGCAGCGCGAAAGCCGAGGGACAGGGGGCGCCAGAGACCCAGTACTTC.

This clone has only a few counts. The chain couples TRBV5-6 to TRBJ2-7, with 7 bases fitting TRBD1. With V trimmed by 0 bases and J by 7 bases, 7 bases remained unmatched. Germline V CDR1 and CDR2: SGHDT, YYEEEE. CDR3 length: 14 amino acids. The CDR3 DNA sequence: TGTGCCAGCAGCTTGGCGGCGGGCAGGGGGGAGCAGTACTTC. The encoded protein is CASSLAAGRGEQYF.

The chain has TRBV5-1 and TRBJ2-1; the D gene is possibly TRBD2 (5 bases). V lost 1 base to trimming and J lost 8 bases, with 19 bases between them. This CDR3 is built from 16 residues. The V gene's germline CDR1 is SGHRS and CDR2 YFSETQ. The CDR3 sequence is CASSLRGRPLRDEQFF. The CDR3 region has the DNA TGCGCCAGCAGCTTGCGAGGGAGACCCTTAAGGGATGAGCAGTTCTTC.

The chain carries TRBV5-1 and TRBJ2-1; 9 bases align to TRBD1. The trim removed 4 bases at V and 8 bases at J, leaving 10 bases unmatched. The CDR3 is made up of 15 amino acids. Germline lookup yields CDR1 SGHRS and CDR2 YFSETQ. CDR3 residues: CASSRGQGDLDEQFF. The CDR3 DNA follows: TGCGCCAGCAGCCGGGGACAGGGAGACTTGGATGAGCAGTTCTTC.

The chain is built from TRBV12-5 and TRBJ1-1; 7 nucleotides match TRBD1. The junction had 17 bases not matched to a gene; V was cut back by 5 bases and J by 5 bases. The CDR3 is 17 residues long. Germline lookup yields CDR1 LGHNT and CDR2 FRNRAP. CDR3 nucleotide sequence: TGTGCTAGTGGTCCGACCCGAGGGGGCCTAGGTTGGACTGAAGCTTTCTTT. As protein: CASGPTRGGLGWTEAFF.

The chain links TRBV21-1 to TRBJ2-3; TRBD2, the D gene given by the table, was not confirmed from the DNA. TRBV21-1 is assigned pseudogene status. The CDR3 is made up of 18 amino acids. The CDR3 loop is CASSRGLAGGPSTDTQYF. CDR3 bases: TGTGCCAGCAGCAGGGGACTAGCGGGGGGGCCGAGCACAGATACGCAGTATTTT.

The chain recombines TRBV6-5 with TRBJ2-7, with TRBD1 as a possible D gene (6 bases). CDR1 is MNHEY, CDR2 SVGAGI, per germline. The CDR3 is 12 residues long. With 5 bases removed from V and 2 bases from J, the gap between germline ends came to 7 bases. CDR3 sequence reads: CASSRDTYEQYF. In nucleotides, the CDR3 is TGTGCCAGCAGTCGGGACACCTACGAGCAGTACTTC.